These 9 T cell receptor beta chains were sequenced from one sample in a study of HIV-infected patients and healthy controls. TCRdb redid the calling of the 5' RACE reads with MiXCR, one entry per CDR3 protein. This repertoire shows some 19,000 distinct CDR3 sequences, less than 20% found once; its top ten account for around 25%. Sequenced: CD8+ T cells from blood. The receptor set was obtained from a human donor in good health.

This clonotype was counted between two and nine times. CDR3 sequence: CASSGEDREYSPLHF. The CDR3 region has the DNA TGTGCCAGCAGCGGGGAGGACAGGGAGTATTCACCCCTCCACTTT. V is TRBV7-2 and J is TRBJ1-6, with TRBD1 matching over 8 bases. Germline values: CDR1 SGHTA, CDR2 FQGNSA. The CDR3 length is 15 residues. V dropped 5 bases and J dropped 8; count of bases not matched to a gene: 8.

This clonotype was observed at least ten times. The V and J genes are TRBV7-9 and TRBJ2-5, with a possible D match to TRBD2 (7 bases). Germline V lookup: CDR1 SEHNR, CDR2 FQNEAQ (reference sequence). The CDR3 contains 14 residues. V was pared by 3 bases and J by 4 bases, with 12 bases between. CDR3 DNA sequence: TGTGCCAGCAGCTTGTCGGGGGGCCGAGAGACCCAGTACTTC. This gives the protein CASSLSGGRETQYF.

This clonotype was recorded at least ten times. The rearrangement uses TRBV7-9 and TRBJ2-2; TRBD2 might be the D (5 bases). V shed 5 bases and J shed 4 bases, with 14 bases lying between them. The CDR3 runs 15 residues. Per germline, CDR1 SEHNR and CDR2 FQNEAQ (reference sequence). This CDR3 reads CASSTRGSGTGELFF. The CDR3 DNA is TGTGCCAGCAGCACCCGGGGTAGTGGCACCGGGGAGCTGTTTTTT.

The gene calls are TRBV5-4 and TRBJ2-1; 8 positions agree with TRBD1. J was trimmed by 6 bases and V by 1 base; bases with no gene match: 6. CDR3 length: 15 amino acids. The germline CDR1 and CDR2 sequences are SGHNT and YYREEE (reference sequence). Here the CDR3 DNA reads TGTGCCAGCAGCTTGATTCCAGGGGGCATCAATGAGCAGTTCTTC. Translated, it gives CASSLIPGGINEQFF. Full variable domain (rest looked up from reference TRBV5-4 and TRBJ2-1): ETGVTQSPTHLIKTRGQQVTLRCSSQSGHNTVSWYQQALGQGPQFIFQYYREEENGRGNFPPRFSGLQFPNYSSELNVNALELDDSALYLCASSLIPGGINEQFFGPGTRLTVL.

This clonotype was counted at least ten times. This CDR3 is CASSSQAGWNTEAFF. The CDR3 DNA is TGTGCCAGCAGCTCTCAGGCGGGATGGAACACTGAAGCTTTCTTT. The chain recombines TRBV11-2 with TRBJ1-1, with unresolved D. This CDR3 is built from 15 residues. V was shortened by 4 bases and J by 1 base, with 13 bases between the two germline ends. Looked up from germline, CDR1 is SGHAT and CDR2 is FQNNGV.

This clonotype was detected many times. CDR3 loop: CASTPPGRHTGELFF. DNA for the CDR3: TGTGCCAGCACCCCCCCCGGAAGACACACCGGGGAGCTGTTTTTT. The chain carries TRBV6-1 and TRBJ2-2; D gene uncertain. Germline assignment: CDR1 MNHNS and CDR2 SASEGT. Trimming cost V 7 bases and J 3 bases, with 15 bases left between them. This CDR3 has 15 residues.

This chain uses TRBV21-1 with TRBJ1-1; the table calls TRBD1, which could not be checked here. TRBV21-1 is a pseudogene. The CDR3 totals 14 residues. CDR3 sequence: CASSPYRGDTEAFF. CDR3 nucleotide sequence: TGTGCCAGCAGCCCTTACAGGGGCGACACTGAAGCTTTCTTT.

The rearrangement joins TRBV21-1 to TRBJ1-2; the table calls TRBD1, which could not be checked here. TRBV21-1 is listed as a pseudogene. This CDR3 has 10 amino acids. The CDR3 coding sequence is TGTGCCAGCAGGGCCGCCCCCTCCACCTTC. Residues: CASRAAPSTF.

This clonotype was seen ten or more times. CDR3 coding DNA: TGTGCCAGTACCTTCAGTAGCGGGGGAACGGATACGCAGTATTTT. Translating it yields CASTFSSGGTDTQYF. This chain uses TRBV19 with TRBJ2-3; 9 nucleotides match TRBD2. Germline V gene data show CDR1 as LNHDA and CDR2 as SQIVND (reference sequence). The V and J ends lost 7 bases and 6 bases, in that order; junction bases with no gene match: 11. The CDR3 has 15 amino acids.